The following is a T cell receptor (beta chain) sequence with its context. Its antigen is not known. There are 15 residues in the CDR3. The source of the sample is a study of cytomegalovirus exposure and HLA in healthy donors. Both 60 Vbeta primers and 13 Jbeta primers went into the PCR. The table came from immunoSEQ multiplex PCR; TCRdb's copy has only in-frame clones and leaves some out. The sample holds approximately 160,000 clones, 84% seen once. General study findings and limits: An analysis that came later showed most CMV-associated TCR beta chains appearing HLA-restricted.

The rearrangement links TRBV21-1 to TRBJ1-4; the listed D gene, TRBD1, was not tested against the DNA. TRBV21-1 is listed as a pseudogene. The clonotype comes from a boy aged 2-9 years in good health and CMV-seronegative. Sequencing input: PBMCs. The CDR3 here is CASPGLTHRNEKLFF. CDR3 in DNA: TGTGCCAGCCCAGGTTTGACACACAGAAATGAAAAACTGTTTTTT.